These 20 T cell receptor beta chains were all obtained from the same sample, sequenced in a study of blood T cell repertoires in COVID-19 (dated by TCRdb to the early 2020s). The receptor library was made with the immunoSEQ multiplex PCR assay. TCRdb mirrors the immuneACCESS table, restricted to in-frame sequences. Some clones are absent from its copies; in checked studies, under half trace to an unresolved V gene, and the reason for the others is unknown. For this sample the table gives around 190,000 clones, of which less than 85% were detected only once. The top ten hold around 11% of the sample. Sequencing was carried out using peripheral blood. The receptor set was obtained from a woman aged 45 to 65 with acute or convalescent COVID-19.

The J gene is TRBJ1-6, the V gene TRBV7-2, with unresolved D. The V end was cut by 4 bases, the J end by 9 bases, with 10 bases between. Germline V gene data show CDR1 as SGHTA and CDR2 as FQGNSA. The CDR3 length is 13 residues. CDR3 coding DNA: TGTGCCAGCAGCTCGGAGACTGCTTCACCCCTCCACTTT. Translation: CASSSETASPLHF.

This sequence joins TRBV6-5 and TRBJ1-5; D call uncertain. The germline V gene has CDR1 MNHEY and CDR2 SVGAGI. V was clipped by 7 bases and J by 3 bases, with 10 bases between them. The CDR3 sequence is 13 residues long. In DNA, the CDR3 is TGTGCCAGCACAGTCCAGTTCAATCAGCCCCAGCATTTT. This encodes CASTVQFNQPQHF.

The chain recombines TRBV14 with TRBJ2-5; 8 nucleotides line up with TRBD2. Germline V CDR1 and CDR2: SGHDN, FVKESK. Trimming removed 0 bases from V and 4 bases from J; junction bases left unmatched: 7. The CDR3 sequence is 16 residues long. In DNA, the CDR3 is TGTGCCAGCAGCCAAGAAAAAGCGGGAGTGGGAGAGACCCAGTACTTC. Protein: CASSQEKAGVGETQYF.

This clone has more than one count but fewer than ten. V gene TRBV6-2 or TRBV6-3 combines with J gene TRBJ2-7, with 13 bases identical to TRBD2. The CDR3 runs to 15 residues. V shed 4 bases, J shed 2 bases, and the junction held 2 bases outside the gene matches. Germline values: CDR1 MNHEY, CDR2 SVGEGT. Here the CDR3 reads CASSSGLAGPYEQYF. CDR3 in DNA: TGTGCCAGCAGTTCGGGACTAGCGGGACCCTACGAGCAGTACTTC.

J is TRBJ2-7 and V is TRBV6-2 or TRBV6-3, with D possibly being TRBD2 (6 bases). V shed 2 bases and J shed 5 bases, with 16 bases lying between them. From germline, CDR1 is MNHEY and CDR2 SVGEGT. The CDR3 loop spans 15 amino acids. Written as DNA, the CDR3 is TGTGCCAGCAGTTACGGGTCGGGAGCCACCCACGAGCAGTACTTC. It encodes CASSYGSGATHEQYF.

This clone occurred a few times. The chain links TRBV6-5 to TRBJ1-1; tentatively, D is TRBD1 (5 bases). This CDR3 is 14 amino acids long. In germline, CDR1 is MNHEY, CDR2 SVGAGI. The V end lost 0 bases, the J end lost 4 bases, and 9 bases lay between the germline ends. CDR3 DNA sequence: TGTGCCAGCAGTTACTCGTGGGGGGGCACTGAAGCTTTCTTT. Translation: CASSYSWGGTEAFF.

This clone was picked up a small number of times. The V gene is TRBV3-1 (or the pseudogene TRBV3-2), the J gene TRBJ1-5, with D unclear. The germline gives CDR1 LGHDT, CDR2 YNNKEL (reference sequence). The CDR3 has 14 amino acids. Trimming pared 3 bases from V and 8 bases from J, leaving 14 bases between. CDR3 region: CASSHKGGLKPQHF. The CDR3 DNA sequence: TGTGCCAGCAGCCATAAAGGAGGTCTTAAGCCCCAGCATTTT.

The chain has TRBV28 and TRBJ1-1, with 10 bases matching TRBD1. V was clipped by 6 bases and J by 5 bases; unmatched bases: 9. Germline values: CDR1 MDHEN, CDR2 SYDVKM. The CDR3 is 15 residues long. The CDR3 sequence is CASSPGGTGATEAFF. The CDR3 bases are TGTGCCAGCAGCCCTGGCGGGACAGGGGCAACTGAAGCTTTCTTT. Full variable domain (missing parts from reference TRBV28 and TRBJ1-1): DVKVTQSSRYLVKRTGEKVFLECVQDMDHENMFWYRQDPGLGLRLIYFSYDVKMKEKGDIPEGYSVSREKKERFSLILESASTNQTSMYLCASSPGGTGATEAFFGQGTRLTVV.

The V and J genes are TRBV5-1 and TRBJ1-4, with D possibly being TRBD1 (5 bases). This CDR3 is built from 13 residues. Germline V CDR1 and CDR2: SGHRS, YFSETQ. Trimming pared 2 bases from V and 4 bases from J, leaving 6 bases between. The CDR3 sequence is CASSFRVNEKLFF. CDR3 coding DNA: TGCGCCAGCAGCTTCAGGGTTAATGAAAAACTGTTTTTT.

The rearrangement uses TRBV7-8 and TRBJ2-3; D not resolved. The V end lost 5 bases, the J end lost 5 bases, and 8 bases lay between the germline ends. CDR1 and CDR2 from the germline V gene are SGHVS and FQNEAQ. This CDR3 comprises 12 residues. CDR3 nucleotides: TGTGCCAGCAGCCCTTTCAGAGATACGCAGTATTTT. Translated: CASSPFRDTQYF.

The rearrangement joins TRBV5-5 to TRBJ2-7; TRBD1 agrees at 8 bases. The CDR3 has 13 amino acids. J lost 3 bases, V lost 4 bases, and 3 bases had no gene match. The germline CDR1 and CDR2 sequences are SGHKS and YYEKEE (reference sequence). The CDR3 reads CASSRDRLYEQYF. DNA of the CDR3: TGTGCCAGCAGCCGGGACAGGCTCTACGAGCAGTACTTC.

V usage is TRBV5-1 and J usage is TRBJ2-7; D might be TRBD2 (5 bases). The germline CDR1 and CDR2 sequences are SGHRS and YFSETQ. The CDR3 spans 14 residues. Between the trimmed V and J ends, which lost 5 bases and 0 bases, there was a span of 12 bases. Here the CDR3 reads CASRAVGSSYEQYF. CDR3 nucleotide sequence: TGCGCCAGCAGGGCGGTGGGGAGCTCCTACGAGCAGTACTTC.

CDR3 DNA sequence: TGTGCCAGCATAAATAGCGGGATCCACAATGAGCAGTTCTTC. It yields the protein CASINSGIHNEQFF. The V and J genes are TRBV28 and TRBJ2-1, with 8 bases that match TRBD2. Trimming cost V 7 bases and J 5 bases; bases outside gene matches: 7. Germline values: CDR1 MDHEN, CDR2 SYDVKM. The CDR3 contains 14 residues. The whole variable domain, remainder taken from reference TRBV28 and TRBJ2-1, is DVKVTQSSRYLVKRTGEKVFLECVQDMDHENMFWYRQDPGLGLRLIYFSYDVKMKEKGDIPEGYSVSREKKERFSLILESASTNQTSMYLCASINSGIHNEQFFGPGTRLTVL.

This rearrangement joins TRBV5-5 to TRBJ1-6, with TRBD1 as a possible D gene (5 bases). The CDR3 consists of 14 residues. From germline, CDR1 is SGHKS and CDR2 YYEKEE (reference sequence). V gave up 4 bases and J gave up 3 bases, with 8 bases separating them. CDR3 nucleotides: TGTGCCAGCAGCGCGGACATCTATAATTCACCCCTCCACTTT. It codes for CASSADIYNSPLHF.

A remark on this clone: The junction departs from germline at one end; a sequencing error may be responsible. This rearrangement joins TRBV6-1 to TRBJ1-2; 9 bases align to TRBD1. This CDR3 spans 12 amino acids. The germline V gene has CDR1 MNHNS and CDR2 SASEGT. CDR3 DNA sequence: TGTGCCAGCAGTGAAGGACCGGGACAGGGTATCTTC. Translating gives CASSEGPGQGIF.

The V and J genes are TRBV18 and TRBJ1-1; the D gene is possibly TRBD1 (5 bases). V lost 2 bases and J 3 bases, leaving 13 bases between the germline ends. The CDR3 sequence is 15 residues long. Germline V gives CDR1 KGHSH, CDR2 LQKENI. The DNA for the CDR3 is TGTGCCAGCTCACCAACGTGGAGGGGCGACACTGAAGCTTTCTTT. This gives the protein CASSPTWRGDTEAFF.

In this sample, this clone turned up once. The chain joins TRBV3-1 (or the pseudogene TRBV3-2) to TRBJ2-3; perhaps TRBD1 as D (5 bases). CDR1 and CDR2 from the germline V gene are LGHDT and YNNKEL (reference sequence). This CDR3 contains 15 residues. The ends were cut back, 8 bases at V and 1 base at J, with 16 bases in the middle. The CDR3: CASGSGASRTDTQYF. In DNA, the CDR3 is TGTGCCAGCGGAAGTGGGGCGTCCCGCACAGATACGCAGTATTTT.

The V call is TRBV11-2, the J call TRBJ1-2; no firm D call. The CDR3 is 14 residues long. Trimming shortened V by 5 bases and J by 2 bases, and 12 bases separated the two germline ends. Germline CDR1 and CDR2: SGHAT and FQNNGV. The CDR3 loop reads CASSPITRNYGYTF. CDR3 coding DNA: TGTGCCAGCAGCCCCATTACACGAAACTATGGCTACACCTTC.

This chain connects TRBV19 to TRBJ1-6, with D unresolved. The CDR3 sequence is 13 residues long. From germline, CDR1 is LNHDA and CDR2 SQIVND (reference sequence). Trimming took off 7 bases at V and 7 bases at J, with 11 bases between the two ends. The CDR3 loop reads CASMGSGNSPLHF. Written as DNA, the CDR3 is TGTGCCAGTATGGGGTCGGGGAATTCACCCCTCCACTTT. The variable domain in full, with the rest retrieved from reference TRBV19 and TRBJ1-6, is DGGITQSPKYLFRKEGQNVTLSCEQNLNHDAMYWYRQDPGQGLRLIYYSQIVNDFQKGDIAEGYSVSREKKESFPLTVTSAQKNPTAFYLCASMGSGNSPLHFGNGTRLTVT.

This chain joins TRBV3-1 (or the pseudogene TRBV3-2) and TRBJ2-7; D perhaps matches TRBD1 (7 bases). Trimming took off 5 bases at V and 5 bases at J, with 16 bases between the two ends. CDR3 length: 14 amino acids. Per the germline V gene, CDR1 is LGHDT and CDR2 is YNNKEL (reference sequence). CDR3 sequence: CASSFHDREDEQYF. The CDR3 coding sequence is TGTGCCAGCAGCTTTCACGACAGGGAGGACGAGCAGTACTTC.